Presented here are 21 T cell receptor beta chains from one specimen sequenced in a study of shared clonotypes between healthy human individuals (dated by TCRdb to 2018 to 2021). For the CD8 naive samples, CD45RO-negative cells were positively selected for CCR7, yielding a CD45RA+CCR7+ population from which TemRA cells were excluded. The method behind the library was the immunoSEQ multiplex PCR assay. Entries here come from immuneACCESS through TCRdb and include only in-frame sequences with V and J called. Some clones fail to appear in such tables; in the studies checked, an unresolved V gene covers under half of the shortfall, and the cause of the remainder is unknown. A total of around 580,000 clones appear in this sample, about 98% of them only once. The ten largest clones represent 0.3% of the sample. Sequencing was done on a sample of naive CD8+ T cells sorted from blood. The label giving this sample's cell subset or site can be read as: CD45RA+CCR7+. All receptors come from a man aged 25 to 40 in good health.

The rearrangement joins TRBV29-1 to TRBJ2-6, with TRBD2 identical over 12 bases. CDR3 length: 17 amino acids. The junction had 6 bases not matched to a gene; V was cut back by 6 bases and J by 0 bases. Per germline, CDR1 SQVTM and CDR2 ANQGSEA. CDR3 residues: CSVSGLAGSSGANVLTF. The DNA for the CDR3 is TGCAGCGTGTCCGGACTAGCGGGAAGCTCTGGGGCCAACGTCCTGACTTTC.

This clone was counted a single time. The V call is TRBV4-1, the J call TRBJ2-1; TRBD2 matches at 13 bases. Trimming at V came to 4 bases and at J to 15 bases, leaving 27 bases not matched to a gene. This CDR3 is 20 amino acids long. From germline, CDR1 is MGHRA and CDR2 YSYEKL. As DNA, the CDR3 is TGCGCCAGCAGCCTCGAAGGAGGTTATGAGTCAGGGACTAGCGGGATAATGTGGTTCTTC. The encoded protein is CASSLEGGYESGTSGIMWFF.

V usage is TRBV7-9 and J usage is TRBJ2-1; no reliable D call. The CDR3 runs 12 residues. The germline V gene encodes CDR1 SEHNR and CDR2 FQNEAQ (reference sequence). V was cut by 6 bases and J by 7 bases, with 10 bases left in between. This CDR3 reads CASRTVRNEQFF. The DNA of the CDR3 is TGTGCCAGCAGGACGGTGAGGAATGAGCAGTTCTTC.

This sequence joins TRBV29-1 and TRBJ2-7; D ambiguous. The V end lost 0 bases, the J end lost 6 bases, and 9 bases lay between the germline ends. Germline V gene sequence: CDR1 SQVTM, CDR2 ANQGSEA. CDR3 size: 12 residues. The CDR3 DNA reads as TGCAGCGTTGAAGATTGGGTGGGCGAGCAGTACTTC. It codes for CSVEDWVGEQYF.

The rearrangement uses TRBV11-2 and TRBJ2-5; 14 bases match TRBD2. Germline loops: CDR1 SGHAT, CDR2 FQNNGV. V shed 5 bases and J 4 bases; nucleotides not matched to a gene: 12. The CDR3 covers 18 residues. In DNA form, the CDR3 reads TGTGCCAGCAGCGTCAGGGGACTAGCGGGAGATAGAGGAGAGACCCAGTACTTC. As protein: CASSVRGLAGDRGETQYF. Together with reference TRBV11-2 and TRBJ2-5, the CDR3 gives the full variable domain: EAGVAQSPRYKIIEKRQSVAFWCNPISGHATLYWYQQILGQGPKLLIQFQNNGVVDDSQLPKDRFSAERLKGVDSTLKIQPAKLEDSAVYLCASSVRGLAGDRGETQYFGPGTRLLVL.

The chain is built from TRBV20-1 and TRBJ2-3, with no clear D. V was shortened by 6 bases and J by 2 bases, with 6 bases between the two germline ends. Germline V gene data show CDR1 as DFQATT and CDR2 as SNEGSKA (reference sequence). The CDR3 length is 11 residues. CDR3 nucleotide sequence: TGCAGTGCCCGGTTCACAGATACGCAGTATTTT. It codes for CSARFTDTQYF.

V usage is TRBV14 and J usage is TRBJ1-2; the D gene is possibly TRBD1 (6 bases). The V and J ends lost 3 bases and 4 bases respectively, with 15 bases between them. CDR3 length: 15 amino acids. Germline V CDR1 and CDR2: SGHDN, FVKESK. CDR3 residues: CASSHHGGPIYGYTF. The CDR3 bases are TGTGCCAGCAGCCACCACGGGGGGCCAATCTATGGCTACACCTTC.

This chain links TRBV27 with TRBJ2-7, with D hard to call. This CDR3 region has 15 residues. CDR1 and CDR2 from the germline V gene are MNHEY and SMNVEV (reference sequence). V lost 0 bases and J lost 1, with 10 bases in between. The CDR3 DNA follows: TGTGCCAGCAGTTTATCGGGCAGAACATCCTACGAGCAGTACTTC. Translating gives CASSLSGRTSYEQYF.

The CDR3 DNA sequence: TGTGCCAGCAGATCGGGACAATTCACTGAAGCTTTCTTT. This gives the protein CASRSGQFTEAFF. V usage is TRBV6-1 and J usage is TRBJ1-1, with D perhaps TRBD1 (6 bases). The CDR3 covers 13 residues. Trimming left V 6 bases short and J 4 bases short, with 12 bases between. Germline V gene sequence: CDR1 MNHNS, CDR2 SASEGT.

The chain combines TRBV10-1 with TRBJ1-1; D gene ambiguous. The V end was cut by 6 bases, the J end by 1 base, with 9 bases between. The CDR3 loop spans 13 amino acids. Germline V lookup: CDR1 WNHNN, CDR2 SYGVQD (reference sequence). The CDR3, as DNA: TGCGCCAGCAGCCCACTTGGGAACACTGAAGCTTTCTTT. This sequence encodes CASSPLGNTEAFF.

The CDR3 sequence is CASSLTGTGVYNEQFF. The CDR3 DNA reads as TGTGCCAGCAGCTTGACCGGGACAGGGGTCTACAATGAGCAGTTCTTC. V and J are TRBV5-4 and TRBJ2-1; 10 bases map to TRBD1. V dropped 1 base and J dropped 3; count of bases not matched to a gene: 4. This CDR3 contains 16 residues. Germline lookup yields CDR1 SGHNT and CDR2 YYREEE (reference sequence).

This clone was counted a single time. This chain links TRBV6-8 with TRBJ1-5; D may be TRBD1 (5 bases). The CDR3 has 11 residues. Germline V gene sequence: CDR1 MNHGY, CDR2 SAAAGT. Trimming removed 10 bases at V and 3 bases at J, with 7 bases between. CDR3 residues: CATGSNQPQHF. CDR3 DNA sequence: TGTGCCACAGGGTCCAATCAGCCCCAGCATTTT.

CDR3 in DNA: TGTGCCAGCAGCTTACGAGGGGGCTTTACCGGGGAGCTGTTTTTT. This gives the protein CASSLRGGFTGELFF. The chain has TRBV7-2 and TRBJ2-2, with TRBD1 matching over 7 bases. J was trimmed by 5 bases and V by 2 bases; bases with no gene match: 5. The V gene's germline CDR1 is SGHTA and CDR2 FQGNSA. The CDR3 length is 15 residues.

V and J are TRBV2 and TRBJ2-7; D is ambiguous. V lost 7 bases and J 1 base, leaving 17 bases between the germline ends. The CDR3 runs to 15 residues. Looked up from germline, CDR1 is SNHLY and CDR2 is FYNNEI. This CDR3 reads CASKGNPPASYEQYF. CDR3 DNA sequence: TGTGCCAGCAAAGGCAACCCCCCTGCTTCCTACGAGCAGTACTTC.

The gene calls are TRBV7-3 and TRBJ2-2; D might be TRBD1 (6 bases). V gave up 4 bases and J gave up 5 bases, with 11 bases separating them. The germline CDR1 and CDR2 sequences are SGHTA and FQGTGA. This CDR3 has 14 residues. This CDR3 is CASSSGQRTGELFF. DNA of the CDR3: TGTGCCAGCAGCTCCGGACAGCGGACCGGGGAGCTGTTTTTT.

The chain links TRBV5-4 to TRBJ1-3; D ambiguous. The V end was cut by 3 bases, the J end by 1 base, with 2 bases between. This CDR3 is 12 amino acids long. CDR1 is SGHNT and CDR2 is YYREEE in the germline V gene (reference sequence). This chain's CDR3 is CASSYSGNTIYF. CDR3 sequence (DNA): TGTGCCAGCAGCTATTCTGGAAACACCATATATTTT.

The rearrangement joins TRBV7-3 to TRBJ2-6; 7 bases line up with TRBD1. Germline CDR1 reads SGHTA; CDR2 reads FQGTGA. The CDR3 has 19 residues. V dropped 5 bases and J dropped 0; count of bases not matched to a gene: 13. CDR3 amino acids: CASSRLRDRTSSGANVLTF. The CDR3 nucleotides are TGTGCCAGCAGCCGCCTTCGGGACAGAACATCCTCTGGGGCCAACGTCCTGACTTTC.

This chain connects TRBV7-2 to TRBJ2-5; D call uncertain. CDR3 length: 13 residues. The germline CDR1 and CDR2 sequences are SGHTA and FQGNSA. The V end was cut by 5 bases, the J end by 5 bases, with 12 bases between. The CDR3 loop reads CASSLWSGETQYF. The CDR3 DNA reads TGTGCCAGCAGCCTCTGGTCGGGCGAGACCCAGTACTTC.

The rearrangement joins TRBV6-6 to TRBJ2-7, with D tentatively TRBD2 (6 bases). CDR1 is MNHNY and CDR2 is SVGAGI in the germline V gene (reference sequence). The CDR3 consists of 15 residues. Trimming left V 7 bases short and J 7 bases short, with 23 bases between. DNA of the CDR3: TGTGCCAGCACCTCCTTTCTAGCGACGGAAAGGGAGCAGTACTTC. This codes for CASTSFLATEREQYF.

V is TRBV27 and J is TRBJ2-1, with TRBD2 matching 10 bases. CDR3 length equals 16 residues. The germline gives CDR1 MNHEY, CDR2 SMNVEV (reference sequence). The J segment lost 1 base and the V segment lost 5 bases, leaving 5 bases of the junction unmatched. The CDR3 DNA follows: TGTGCCAGCAGTGTTAGCGGGAGGTCGTCCTACAATGAGCAGTTCTTC. Translated: CASSVSGRSSYNEQFF.

This chain connects TRBV29-1 to TRBJ2-1, with D perhaps matching TRBD1 or TRBD2 (6 bases each). The germline CDR1 and CDR2 sequences are SQVTM and ANQGSEA. The CDR3 has 14 residues. V was trimmed by 6 bases and J by 5 bases, leaving 17 bases between them. CDR3 coding DNA: TGCAGCGTCGGGGGCGCCGGGGCGGACAATGAGCAGTTCTTC. It codes for CSVGGAGADNEQFF.